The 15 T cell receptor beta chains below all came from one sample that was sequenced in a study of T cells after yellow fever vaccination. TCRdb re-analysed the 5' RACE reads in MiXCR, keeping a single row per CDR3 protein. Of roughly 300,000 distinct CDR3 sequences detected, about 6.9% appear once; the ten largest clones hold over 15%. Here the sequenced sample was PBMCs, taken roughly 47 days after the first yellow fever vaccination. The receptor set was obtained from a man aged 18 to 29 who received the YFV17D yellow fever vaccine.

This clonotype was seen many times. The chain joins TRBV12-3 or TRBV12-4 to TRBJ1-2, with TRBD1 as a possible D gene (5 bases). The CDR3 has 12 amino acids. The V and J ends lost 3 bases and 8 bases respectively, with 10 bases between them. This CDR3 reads CASSFNGDGYTF. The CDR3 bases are TGTGCCAGCAGTTTTAATGGGGACGGCTACACCTTC.

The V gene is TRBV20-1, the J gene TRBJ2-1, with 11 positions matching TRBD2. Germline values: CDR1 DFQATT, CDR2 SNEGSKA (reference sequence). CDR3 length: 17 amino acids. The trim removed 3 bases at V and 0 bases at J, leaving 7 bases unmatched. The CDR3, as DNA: TGCAGTGCTAGCTTAGCGGGGGGGCTCAGCTCCTACAATGAGCAGTTCTTC. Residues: CSASLAGGLSSYNEQFF.

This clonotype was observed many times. CDR3 sequence: CASKTREAVTSGANVLTF. CDR3 coding DNA: TGTGCCAGCAAAACCCGGGAGGCGGTAACCTCTGGGGCCAACGTCCTGACTTTC. The gene calls are TRBV12-3 or TRBV12-4 and TRBJ2-6; 7 nucleotides agree with TRBD2. This CDR3 has 18 amino acids. V lost 7 bases to trimming and J lost 0 bases; unmatched junction nucleotides: 12.

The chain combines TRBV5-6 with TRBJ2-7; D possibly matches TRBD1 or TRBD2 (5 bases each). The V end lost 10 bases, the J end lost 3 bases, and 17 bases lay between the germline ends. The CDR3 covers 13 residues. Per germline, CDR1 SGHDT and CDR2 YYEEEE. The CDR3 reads CASVSRDRYEQYV. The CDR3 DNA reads TGTGCCTCAGTGAGCCGGGACCGCTACGAGCAGTACGTC.

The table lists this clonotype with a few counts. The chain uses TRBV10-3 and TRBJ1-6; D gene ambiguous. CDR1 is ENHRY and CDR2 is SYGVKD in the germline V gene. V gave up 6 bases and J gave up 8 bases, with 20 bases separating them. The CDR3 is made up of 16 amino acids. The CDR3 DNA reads TGTGCCATCAGCTTGGGGAGGGCCAGAAATGATTCACCCCTCCACTTT. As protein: CAISLGRARNDSPLHF.

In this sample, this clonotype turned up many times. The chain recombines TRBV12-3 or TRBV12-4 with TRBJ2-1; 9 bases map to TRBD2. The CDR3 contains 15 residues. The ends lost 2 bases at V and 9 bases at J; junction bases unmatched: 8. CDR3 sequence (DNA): TGTGCCAGCAGTTTAATGGCGGGGGGGCCAGGTGAGCAGTTCTTC. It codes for CASSLMAGGPGEQFF.

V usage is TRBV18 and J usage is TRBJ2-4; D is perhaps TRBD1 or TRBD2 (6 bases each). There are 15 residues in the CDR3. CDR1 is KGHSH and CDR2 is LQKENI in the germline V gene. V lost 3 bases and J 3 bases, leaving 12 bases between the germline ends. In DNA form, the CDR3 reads TGTGCCAGCTCACCGAGGGGGGATGGCAAAAACATTCAGTACTTC. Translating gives CASSPRGDGKNIQYF.

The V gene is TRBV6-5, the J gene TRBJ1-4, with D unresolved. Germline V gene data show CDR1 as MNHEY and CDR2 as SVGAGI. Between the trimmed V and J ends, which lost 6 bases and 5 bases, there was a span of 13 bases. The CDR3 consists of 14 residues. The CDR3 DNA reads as TGTGCCAGCAGCCGCCTAGACTGGAATGAAAAACTGTTTTTT. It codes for CASSRLDWNEKLFF.

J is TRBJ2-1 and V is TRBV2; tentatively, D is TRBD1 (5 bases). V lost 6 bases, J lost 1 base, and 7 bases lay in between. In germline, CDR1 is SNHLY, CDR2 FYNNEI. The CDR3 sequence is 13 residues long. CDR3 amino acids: CASRPGSYNEQFF. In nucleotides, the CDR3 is TGTGCCAGCAGGCCAGGGTCCTACAATGAGCAGTTCTTC.

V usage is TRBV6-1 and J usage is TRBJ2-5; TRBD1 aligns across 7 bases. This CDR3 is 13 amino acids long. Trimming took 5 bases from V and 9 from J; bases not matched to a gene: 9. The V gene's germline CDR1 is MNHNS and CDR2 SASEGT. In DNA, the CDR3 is TGTGCCAGCAGTCAGGGACAGAGGGCGGCCCAGTACTTC. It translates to CASSQGQRAAQYF.

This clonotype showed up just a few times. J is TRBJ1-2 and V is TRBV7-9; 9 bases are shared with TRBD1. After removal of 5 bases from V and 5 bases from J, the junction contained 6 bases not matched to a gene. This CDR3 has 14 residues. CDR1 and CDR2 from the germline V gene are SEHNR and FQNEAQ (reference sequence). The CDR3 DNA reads TGTGCCAGCAGCCCGACCGGGACAGGGTATGGCTACACCTTC. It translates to CASSPTGTGYGYTF.

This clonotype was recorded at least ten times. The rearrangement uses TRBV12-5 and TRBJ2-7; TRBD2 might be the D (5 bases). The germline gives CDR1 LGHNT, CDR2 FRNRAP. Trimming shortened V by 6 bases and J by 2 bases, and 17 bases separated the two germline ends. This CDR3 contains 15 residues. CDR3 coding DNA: TGTGCTAGTGGGCCCAGATCAGCCGGGGCCTACGAGCAGTACTTC. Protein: CASGPRSAGAYEQYF.

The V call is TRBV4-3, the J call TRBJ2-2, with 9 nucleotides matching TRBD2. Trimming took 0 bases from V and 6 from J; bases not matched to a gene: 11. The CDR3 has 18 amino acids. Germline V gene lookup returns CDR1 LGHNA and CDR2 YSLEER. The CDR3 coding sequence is TGCGCCAGCAGCCAAGATCCTAGCGGGGCGTTACGGGCCGGGGAGCTGTTTTTT. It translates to CASSQDPSGALRAGELFF.

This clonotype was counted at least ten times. The CDR3 region is CASRSIRGQGKTEAFF. CDR3 bases: TGTGCCAGCCGAAGCATAAGGGGACAGGGGAAAACTGAAGCTTTCTTT. The chain combines TRBV6-2 or TRBV6-3 with TRBJ1-1; 10 positions agree with TRBD1. Germline V gives CDR1 MNHEY, CDR2 SVGEGT. V lost 8 bases to trimming and J lost 5 bases; unmatched junction nucleotides: 14. The CDR3 has 16 amino acids.

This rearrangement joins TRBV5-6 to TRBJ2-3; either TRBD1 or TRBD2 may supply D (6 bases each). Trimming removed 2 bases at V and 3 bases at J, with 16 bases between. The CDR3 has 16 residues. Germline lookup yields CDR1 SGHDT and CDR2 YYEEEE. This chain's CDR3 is CASSFDVKGGTDTQYF. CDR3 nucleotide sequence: TGTGCCAGCAGCTTTGATGTGAAAGGGGGGACAGATACGCAGTATTTT.